The T cell receptor beta chain under discussion was sequenced for a study of control samples from healthy donors and cancer patients. With 6 bases clipped from V and 4 bases from J, the junction kept 12 bases outside the gene matches. This CDR3 comprises 16 residues. CDR1 LNHDA and CDR2 SQIVND come from the germline V gene (reference sequence). The repertoire was sequenced with immunoSEQ multiplex PCR; TCRdb's copy has only in-frame clones and lacks some. The table shows some 140,000 clones, with approximately 91% occurring only once. The source is a woman aged 30 to 39 in good health. Sequencing input: blood. The chain uses TRBV19 and TRBJ1-5, with 7 nucleotides matching TRBD1. CDR3 sequence: CASRRQGMEVNQPQHF. CDR3 DNA: TGTGCCAGTAGGAGACAGGGTATGGAAGTAAATCAGCCCCAGCATTTT.